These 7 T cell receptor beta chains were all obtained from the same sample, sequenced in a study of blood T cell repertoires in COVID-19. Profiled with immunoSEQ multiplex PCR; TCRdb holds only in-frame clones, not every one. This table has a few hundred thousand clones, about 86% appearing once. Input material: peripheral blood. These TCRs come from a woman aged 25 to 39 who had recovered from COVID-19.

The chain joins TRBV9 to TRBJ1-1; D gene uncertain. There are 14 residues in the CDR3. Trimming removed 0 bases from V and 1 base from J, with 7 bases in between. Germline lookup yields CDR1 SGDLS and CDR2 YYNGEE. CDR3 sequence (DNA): TGTGCCAGCAGCGTAGGTAACAGGAACACTGAAGCTTTCTTT. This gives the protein CASSVGNRNTEAFF.

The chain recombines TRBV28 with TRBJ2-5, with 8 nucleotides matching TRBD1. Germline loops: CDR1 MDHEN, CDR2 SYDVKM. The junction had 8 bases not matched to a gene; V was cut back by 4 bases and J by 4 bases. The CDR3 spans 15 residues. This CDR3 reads CASSYQGAGRETQYF. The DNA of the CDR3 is TGTGCCAGCAGTTATCAGGGGGCGGGAAGAGAGACCCAGTACTTC.

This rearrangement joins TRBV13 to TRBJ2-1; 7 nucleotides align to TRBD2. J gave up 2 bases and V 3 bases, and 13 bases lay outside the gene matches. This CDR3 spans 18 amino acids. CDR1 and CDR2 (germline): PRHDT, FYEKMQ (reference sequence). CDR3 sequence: CASSFGGLLVSTYNEQFF. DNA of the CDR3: TGTGCCAGCAGCTTCGGGGGGTTACTAGTGAGCACCTACAATGAGCAGTTCTTC.

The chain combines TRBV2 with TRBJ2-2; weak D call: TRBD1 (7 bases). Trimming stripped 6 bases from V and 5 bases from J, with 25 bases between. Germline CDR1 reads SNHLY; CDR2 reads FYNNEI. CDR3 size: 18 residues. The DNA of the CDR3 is TGTGCCAGCAGGCTCCCGGGCGGGACAGTATCTCGGACCGGGGAGCTGTTTTTT. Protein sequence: CASRLPGGTVSRTGELFF.

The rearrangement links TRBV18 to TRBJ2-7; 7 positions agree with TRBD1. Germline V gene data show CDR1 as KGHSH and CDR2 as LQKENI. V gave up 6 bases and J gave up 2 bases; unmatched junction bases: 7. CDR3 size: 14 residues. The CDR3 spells CASSVTGKTYEQYF. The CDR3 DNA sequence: TGTGCCAGCTCCGTGACAGGGAAGACCTACGAGCAGTACTTC. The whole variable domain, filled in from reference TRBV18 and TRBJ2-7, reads NAGVMQNPRHLVRRRGQEARLRCSPMKGHSHVYWYRQLPEEGLKFMVYLQKENIIDESGMPKERFSAEFPKEGPSILRIQQVVRGDSAAYFCASSVTGKTYEQYFGPGTRLTVT.

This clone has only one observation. CDR3 residues: CASSQIGGAAAEAFF. The CDR3 DNA reads TGTGCCAGCAGCCAAATAGGCGGGGCGGCGGCTGAAGCTTTCTTT. The chain employs TRBV3-1 (or the pseudogene TRBV3-2) and TRBJ1-1; maybe TRBD1 (5 bases). Trimming removed 2 bases at V and 6 bases at J, with 16 bases between. The CDR3 consists of 15 residues. Germline V gene lookup returns CDR1 LGHDT and CDR2 YNNKEL (reference sequence).

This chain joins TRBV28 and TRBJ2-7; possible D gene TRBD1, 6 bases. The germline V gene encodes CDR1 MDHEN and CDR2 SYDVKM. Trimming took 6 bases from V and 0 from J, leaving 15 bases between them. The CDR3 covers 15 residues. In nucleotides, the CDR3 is TGTGCCAGCAGGTACCGGGACATGACCTCCTACGAGCAGTACTTC. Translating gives CASRYRDMTSYEQYF.